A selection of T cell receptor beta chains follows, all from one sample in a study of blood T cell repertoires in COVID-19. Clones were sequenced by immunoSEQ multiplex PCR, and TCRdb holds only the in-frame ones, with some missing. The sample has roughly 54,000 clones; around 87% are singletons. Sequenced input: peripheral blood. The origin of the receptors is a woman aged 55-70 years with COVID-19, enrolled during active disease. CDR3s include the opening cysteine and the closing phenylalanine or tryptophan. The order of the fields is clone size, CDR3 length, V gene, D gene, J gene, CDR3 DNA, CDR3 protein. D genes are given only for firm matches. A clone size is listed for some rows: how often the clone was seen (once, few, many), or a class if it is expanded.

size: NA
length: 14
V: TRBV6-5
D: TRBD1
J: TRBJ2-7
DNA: TGTGCCAGCAGTTACGGGCAGGGGGTGTACGAGCAGTACTTC
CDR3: CASSYGQGVYEQYF

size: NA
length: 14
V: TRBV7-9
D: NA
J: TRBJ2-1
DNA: TGTGCCAGCAGCTTTGTGGGCCCCTACAATGAGCAGTTCTTC
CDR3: CASSFVGPYNEQFF

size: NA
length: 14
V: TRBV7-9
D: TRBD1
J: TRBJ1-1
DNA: TGTGCCAGCAGCTTAGAACAGGGGGGCACTGAAGCTTTCTTT
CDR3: CASSLEQGGTEAFF

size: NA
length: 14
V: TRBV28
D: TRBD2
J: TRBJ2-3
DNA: TGTGCCAGCAGTTTTGGGACTAACACAGATACGCAGTATTTT
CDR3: CASSFGTNTDTQYF

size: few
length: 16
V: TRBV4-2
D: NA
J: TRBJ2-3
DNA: TGTGCCAGCAGCCGCGGACAGAGTTCGAGCACAGATACGCAGTATTTT
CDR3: CASSRGQSSSTDTQYF

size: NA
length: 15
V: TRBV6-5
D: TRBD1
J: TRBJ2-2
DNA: TGTGCCAGTCGGGGACAGGGGGCCTTTGCCGGGGAGCTGTTTTTT
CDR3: CASRGQGAFAGELFF

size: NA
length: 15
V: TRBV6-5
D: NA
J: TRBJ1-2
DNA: TGTGCCAGCAGGCTTGCCCAGACAGCGACCTATGGCTACACCTTC
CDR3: CASRLAQTATYGYTF

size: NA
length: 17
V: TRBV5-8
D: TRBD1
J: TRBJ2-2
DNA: TGTGCCAGCAGCTTGCGACCGGGACAGGGCAACACCGGGGAGCTGTTTTTT
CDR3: CASSLRPGQGNTGELFF

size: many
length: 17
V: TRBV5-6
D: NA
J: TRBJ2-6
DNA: TGTGCCAGCAGCTTGGGCTCGGGACATTTTGGGGCCAACGTCCTGACTTTC
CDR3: CASSLGSGHFGANVLTF

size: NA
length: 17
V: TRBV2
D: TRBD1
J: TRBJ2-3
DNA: TGTGCCAGCAGTGAAGGGTTTCGACAGGGGCGCACAGATACGCAGTATTTT
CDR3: CASSEGFRQGRTDTQYF

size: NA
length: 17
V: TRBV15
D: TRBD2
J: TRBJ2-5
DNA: TGTGCCACTATGCCCGGGACTAGCGGGAGAGTGCAAGAGACCCAGTACTTC
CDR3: CATMPGTSGRVQETQYF

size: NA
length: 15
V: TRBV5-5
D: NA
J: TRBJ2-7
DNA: TGTGCCAGCAGCTTGTCACCTAGGGGAATCTACGAGCAGTACTTC
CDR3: CASSLSPRGIYEQYF

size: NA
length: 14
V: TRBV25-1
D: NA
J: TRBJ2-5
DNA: TGTGCCAGCAGTGAATGGGCCAGAGAAGAGACCCAGTACTTC
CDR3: CASSEWAREETQYF

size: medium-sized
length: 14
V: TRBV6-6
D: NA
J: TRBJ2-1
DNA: TGTGCCAGCAGTTTGCGGGAAAGCCTGAATGAGCAGTTCTTC
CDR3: CASSLRESLNEQFF

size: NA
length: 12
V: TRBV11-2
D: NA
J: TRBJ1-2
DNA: TGTGCCAGCAGCTTTTTACAGGGATACTACACCTTC
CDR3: CASSFLQGYYTF

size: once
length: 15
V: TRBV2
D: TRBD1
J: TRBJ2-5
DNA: TGTGCCAGCAGTGAAATTCGGAGACAGGGGGCGACGCAGTACTTC
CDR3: CASSEIRRQGATQYF

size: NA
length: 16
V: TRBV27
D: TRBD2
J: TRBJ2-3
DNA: TGTGCCAGCAGTTTACTAGCGGGAGGAACCACAGATACGCAGTATTTT
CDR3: CASSLLAGGTTDTQYF

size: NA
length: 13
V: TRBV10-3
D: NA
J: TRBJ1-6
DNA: TGTGCCATCAGACAGGAACATAATTCACCCCTCCACTTT
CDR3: CAIRQEHNSPLHF

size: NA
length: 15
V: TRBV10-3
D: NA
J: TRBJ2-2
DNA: TGTGCCATCAGCCTAAGGACTACCGCAACCGGGGAGCTGTTTTTT
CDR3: CAISLRTTATGELFF

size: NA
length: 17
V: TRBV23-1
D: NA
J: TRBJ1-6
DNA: TGCGCCAGCAGTAATCCCTACAGGGTACTCGGAGGATCACCCCTCCACTTT
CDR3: CASSNPYRVLGGSPLHF

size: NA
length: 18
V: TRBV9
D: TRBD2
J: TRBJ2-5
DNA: TGTGCCAGCAGCGTAGGGACTAGCGGGAGGTGGAGCGGAGAGACCCAGTACTTC
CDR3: CASSVGTSGRWSGETQYF

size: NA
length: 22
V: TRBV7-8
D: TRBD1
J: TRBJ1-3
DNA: TGTGCCAGCAGCTTATACCGATTTCCGGGACAGGGGGCGACCGCCTCTGGAAACACCATATATTTT
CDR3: CASSLYRFPGQGATASGNTIYF

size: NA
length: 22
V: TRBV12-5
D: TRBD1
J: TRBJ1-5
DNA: TGTGCTAGTGGTTTGGTGGCCAGGAAATGTAGGCAGGGGGCTGGTAGCAATCAGCCCCAGCATTTT
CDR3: CASGLVARKCRQGAGSNQPQHF

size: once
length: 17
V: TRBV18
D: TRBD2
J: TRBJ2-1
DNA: TGTGCCAGCTCACCTCCCCTGGGTAGCGGGAGTCGGGATGAGCAGTTCTTC
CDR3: CASSPPLGSGSRDEQFF

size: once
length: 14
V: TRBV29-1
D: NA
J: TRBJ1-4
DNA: TGCAGCGTTAAGCCGGGCCCGGGAGGGGAAAAACTGTTTTTT
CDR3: CSVKPGPGGEKLFF

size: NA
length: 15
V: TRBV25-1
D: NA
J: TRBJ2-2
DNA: TGTGCCAGCAGTGAATTGAGAGGGAACGCCGGGGAGCTGTTTTTT
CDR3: CASSELRGNAGELFF

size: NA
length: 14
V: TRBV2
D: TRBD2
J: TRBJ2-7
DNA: TGTGCCAGCAGTGTTGAGCGGGAGTCCTACGAGCAGTACTTC
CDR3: CASSVERESYEQYF